Presented here are 18 T cell receptor beta chains from one specimen sequenced in a study of regulatory T cells in long-lasting Graves disease. Indicated time point: newly diagnosed GD, antithyroid drugs for less than 3 months. Making the TCR library involved RNA that had been extracted from PBMCs. The TCR beta library used iRepertoire HTBI primers with Arm-PCR amplification of CDR3. TCRdb re-called the multiplex PCR reads with MiXCR, one entry per CDR3 protein. The repertoire has 440,000 or so distinct CDR3 sequences, about 17% of them found once; the top ten carry around 10%. The data were also submitted as part of a second study, on T cells in Graves' hyperthyroidism and ophthalmopathy.

Sequencing used peripheral blood mononuclear cells (PBMCs), obtained at new diagnosis, from a patient treated with antithyroid drugs. The receptors stem from a young woman with Graves disease.

This chain links TRBV27 with TRBJ1-2; D unclear. Trimming pared 5 bases from V and 2 bases from J, leaving 9 bases between. This CDR3 spans 13 amino acids. The germline V gene encodes CDR1 MNHEY and CDR2 SMNVEV (reference sequence). The CDR3 nucleotides read TGTGCCAGCAGTATACGGATAAACTATGGCTACACCTTC. Its protein is CASSIRINYGYTF.

This clonotype was observed at least ten times. The V gene is TRBV6-2 or TRBV6-3, the J gene TRBJ1-1; no definite D call. The length of the CDR3 is 13 residues. The ends were cut back, 2 bases at V and 4 bases at J, with 8 bases in the middle. Germline CDR1 and CDR2: MNHEY and SVGEGT. DNA of the CDR3: TGTGCCAGCAGTTACACCCGGGGCACTGAAGCTTTCTTT. Its translation is CASSYTRGTEAFF.

As regards this clonotype: A much larger clone lies a single base off, so this may be a read error. This chain uses TRBV12-3 or TRBV12-4 with TRBJ2-5; D not certain. This CDR3 comprises 14 residues. The CDR3 DNA sequence: TGTACCAGCAGCTTGAACGTGGGACAAGAGACCCAGTACTTC. Protein: CTSSLNVGQETQYF.

Points on this clonotype: This likely reflects a read error, since a far larger clone is one base away. The chain joins TRBV28 to TRBJ2-3, with TRBD2 matching over 8 bases. The DNA end is more similar to TRBJ2-7, so the J call may be wrong. The CDR3 extends over 15 amino acids. The germline V gene encodes CDR1 MDHEN and CDR2 SYDVKM. CDR3 in DNA: TGTGCCAGCAGCTATCCGGGACTAGTTGCCAATGAGCAGTACTTC. Translating it yields CASSYPGLVANEQYF.

The sample holds a few counts of this clonotype. V is TRBV7-2 and J is TRBJ1-1; TRBD1 is a possible D gene (5 bases). The CDR3 runs to 14 residues. Trimming took 6 bases from V and 0 from J, leaving 11 bases between them. The germline CDR1 and CDR2 sequences are SGHTA and FQGNSA. CDR3 nucleotides: TGTGCCAGCAGGCGACGACAGATGAACACTGAAGCTTTCTTT. It yields the protein CASRRRQMNTEAFF. The full variable domain, rest sourced from reference TRBV7-2 and TRBJ1-1, is GAGVSQSPSNKVTEKGKDVELRCDPISGHTALYWYRQSLGQGLEFLIYFQGNSAPDKSGLPSDRFSAERTGGSVSTLTIQRTQQEDSAVYLCASRRRQMNTEAFFGQGTRLTVV.

This clonotype was seen only a few times. The chain couples TRBV19 to TRBJ2-1; a weak D match, TRBD1 (6 bases). The CDR3 is made up of 14 amino acids. CDR1 and CDR2 from the germline V gene are LNHDA and SQIVND (reference sequence). Trimming took 5 bases from V and 8 from J, leaving 16 bases between them. This CDR3 is CASSFEGQRDEQFF. DNA of the CDR3: TGTGCCAGTAGTTTTGAAGGACAGAGGGATGAGCAGTTCTTC. Complete variable domain (other parts from reference TRBV19 and TRBJ2-1): DGGITQSPKYLFRKEGQNVTLSCEQNLNHDAMYWYRQDPGQGLRLIYYSQIVNDFQKGDIAEGYSVSREKKESFPLTVTSAQKNPTAFYLCASSFEGQRDEQFFGPGTRLTVL.

This clonotype occurred many times. The chain carries TRBV13 and TRBJ2-2; either TRBD1 or TRBD2 may supply D (5 bases each). Germline assignment: CDR1 PRHDT and CDR2 FYEKMQ (reference sequence). Deletions cut 3 bases from V and 6 bases from J, with 17 bases between. The CDR3 consists of 16 residues. The CDR3 spells CASSFRDLLKSGELFF. In DNA, the CDR3 is TGTGCCAGCAGCTTCCGGGACCTCCTGAAATCCGGGGAGCTGTTTTTT.

There are a few counts of this clonotype. The chain links TRBV7-8 to TRBJ2-7, with D perhaps TRBD1 or TRBD2 (6 bases each). Trimming removed 3 bases from V and 9 bases from J, with 18 bases in between. Per the germline V gene, CDR1 is SGHVS and CDR2 is FQNEAQ. The CDR3 spans 14 residues. The CDR3 bases are TGTGCCAGCAGCTTCACGCGGGACACAGAAGCGCAGTACTTC. Encoded protein: CASSFTRDTEAQYF.

This clonotype was detected ten times or more. The rearrangement links TRBV6-1 to TRBJ2-7; the match to TRBD1 covers 7 bases. The J segment lost 5 bases and the V segment lost 6 bases, leaving 13 bases of the junction unmatched. The CDR3 totals 15 residues. The germline V gene encodes CDR1 MNHNS and CDR2 SASEGT. CDR3 sequence (DNA): TGTGCCAGCAGGAACCCGACAGGGTGGAGTAACGAGCAGTACTTC. This translates into CASRNPTGWSNEQYF.

This clonotype occurred a few times. The genes are TRBV27 and TRBJ2-7; 7 bases are a match to TRBD1. Trimming took 5 bases from V and 1 from J; bases not matched to a gene: 8. This CDR3 spans 15 amino acids. The germline V gene has CDR1 MNHEY and CDR2 SMNVEV (reference sequence). CDR3 bases: TGTGCCAGCAGTATTAGACAGGGAAGGTCCTACGAGCAGTACTTC. It codes for CASSIRQGRSYEQYF.

At least ten counts were recorded for this clonotype. Here the CDR3 reads CASSSGRLAGVTQYF. The CDR3 coding sequence is TGTGCCAGCAGTTCCGGAAGGCTAGCGGGAGTGACCCAGTACTTC. The rearrangement links TRBV28 to TRBJ2-5; 10 positions agree with TRBD2. The CDR3 consists of 15 residues. J lost 7 bases, V lost 4 bases, and 9 bases had no gene match. Germline CDR1 is MDHEN and CDR2 is SYDVKM.

This clonotype was counted many times. The genes are TRBV27 and TRBJ2-3, with D hard to call. V lost 5 bases and J lost 0, with 9 bases in between. CDR1 MNHEY and CDR2 SMNVEV come from the germline V gene (reference sequence). The CDR3 loop spans 14 amino acids. The CDR3 DNA is TGTGCCAGCAGTATGTCTCCTAGCACAGATACGCAGTATTTT. Its protein product is CASSMSPSTDTQYF.

There are many counts of this clonotype. The V and J genes are TRBV15 and TRBJ2-7, with 10 bases identical to TRBD1. The junction had 5 bases not matched to a gene; V was cut back by 0 bases and J by 0 bases. The CDR3 loop spans 17 amino acids. The germline V gene encodes CDR1 LNHNV and CDR2 YYDKDF (reference sequence). The DNA for the CDR3 is TGTGCCACCAGCAGAGATTGGACAGGGGGTGGCTCCTACGAGCAGTACTTC. It yields the protein CATSRDWTGGGSYEQYF.

This clonotype appeared many times. The chain employs TRBV18 and TRBJ2-2, with D possibly called TRBD1 or TRBD2 (5 bases each). Germline loops: CDR1 KGHSH, CDR2 LQKENI. Trimming pared 3 bases from V and 3 bases from J, leaving 17 bases between. The CDR3 has 17 amino acids. CDR3 loop: CASSPSAGTGYTGELFF. The CDR3 bases are TGTGCCAGCTCACCTTCCGCCGGGACGGGATACACCGGGGAGCTGTTTTTT.

This clonotype was recorded many times. The chain is built from TRBV27 and TRBJ2-2; the match to TRBD2 covers 10 bases. Germline values: CDR1 MNHEY, CDR2 SMNVEV (reference sequence). After removal of 11 bases from V and 6 bases from J, the junction contained 15 bases not matched to a gene. CDR3 length: 16 residues. CDR3 DNA: TGTGCCTCGATGGCTAGCGGGAGATTGGGTGCCGGGGAGCTGTTTTTT. Translated, it gives CASMASGRLGAGELFF.

This clonotype was observed many times. The chain links TRBV20-1 to TRBJ2-1, with 11 positions matching TRBD2. Germline CDR1 is DFQATT and CDR2 is SNEGSKA (reference sequence). J was trimmed by 3 bases and V by 3 bases; bases with no gene match: 7. The CDR3 totals 16 residues. The CDR3 here is CSARFLAGGDYNEQFF. The CDR3 region has the DNA TGCAGTGCTAGGTTTTTAGCGGGAGGGGACTACAATGAGCAGTTCTTC.

This clonotype was recorded at least ten times. The V gene is TRBV24-1, the J gene TRBJ2-1, with TRBD2 matching over 9 bases. With V trimmed by 4 bases and J by 2 bases, 2 bases remained unmatched. The CDR3 is made up of 15 amino acids. Germline V gene lookup returns CDR1 KGHDR and CDR2 SFDVKD. The CDR3 DNA is TGTGCCACCAGTGACGGCGGGAGGGCCTACAATGAGCAGTTCTTC. Translated: CATSDGGRAYNEQFF.

This clonotype was counted ten times or more. The rearrangement joins TRBV24-1 to TRBJ2-1, with TRBD2 matching 13 bases. V lost 6 bases and J lost 3; bases outside the gene matches: 10. The CDR3 is 18 residues long. Germline V gene sequence: CDR1 KGHDR, CDR2 SFDVKD. The CDR3: CATSPNQLAGGIYNEQFF. The CDR3 nucleotides read TGTGCCACCAGTCCGAACCAACTAGCGGGAGGGATCTACAATGAGCAGTTCTTC.